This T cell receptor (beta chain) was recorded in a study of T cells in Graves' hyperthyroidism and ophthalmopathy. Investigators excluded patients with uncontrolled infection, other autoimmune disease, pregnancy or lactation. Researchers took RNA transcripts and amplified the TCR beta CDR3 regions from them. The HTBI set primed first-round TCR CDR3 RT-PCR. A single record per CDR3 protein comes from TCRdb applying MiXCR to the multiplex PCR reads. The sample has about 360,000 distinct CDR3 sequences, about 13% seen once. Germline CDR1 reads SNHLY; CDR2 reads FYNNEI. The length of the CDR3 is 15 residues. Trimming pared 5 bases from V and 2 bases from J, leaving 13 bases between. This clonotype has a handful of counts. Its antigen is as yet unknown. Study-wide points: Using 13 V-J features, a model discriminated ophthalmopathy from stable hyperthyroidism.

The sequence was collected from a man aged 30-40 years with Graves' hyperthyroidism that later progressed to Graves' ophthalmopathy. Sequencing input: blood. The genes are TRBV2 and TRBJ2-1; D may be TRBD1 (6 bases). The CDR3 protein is CASSPTGSTYNEQFF. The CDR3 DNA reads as TGTGCCAGCAGTCCAACAGGGTCTACCTACAATGAGCAGTTCTTC.